The clone carrying this TCR beta chain is a singleton in its sample. Its cognate antigen is unknown. This sample was included in a study of vaccination effects on CD4 cells after COVID-19. Looking at the study overall: Samples gathered post-vaccine arrived a median of 72 days past the second dose.

Before sequencing took place, the ViraFEST assay used viral peptide pools to expand antigen-specific CD4+ T cells. A roughly 11-day culture period preceded the isolation of CD4+ T cells. Each person got two doses of an mRNA SARS-CoV-2 vaccine, BNT162b2 or mRNA-1273. V was clipped by 4 bases and J by 7 bases, with 12 bases between them. The CDR3 runs to 13 residues. Germline-derived CDR1 and CDR2 are SGHRS and YFSETQ. Assay: immunoSEQ multiplex PCR; the TCRdb copy retains only in-frame clones and omits some. The data contain around 33,000 clones, roughly 63% of them singletons. The chain employs TRBV5-1 and TRBJ2-1; perhaps TRBD1 as D (6 bases). The material sequenced was CD4+ T cells from PBMCs cultured with SARS-CoV-2 spike peptides, taken after COVID-19 vaccination. The receptor was derived from a human donor who received a COVID-19 vaccine. The CDR3 is CASSRGQINEQFF. The DNA for the CDR3 is TGCGCCAGCAGCCGAGGACAGATTAATGAGCAGTTCTTC.